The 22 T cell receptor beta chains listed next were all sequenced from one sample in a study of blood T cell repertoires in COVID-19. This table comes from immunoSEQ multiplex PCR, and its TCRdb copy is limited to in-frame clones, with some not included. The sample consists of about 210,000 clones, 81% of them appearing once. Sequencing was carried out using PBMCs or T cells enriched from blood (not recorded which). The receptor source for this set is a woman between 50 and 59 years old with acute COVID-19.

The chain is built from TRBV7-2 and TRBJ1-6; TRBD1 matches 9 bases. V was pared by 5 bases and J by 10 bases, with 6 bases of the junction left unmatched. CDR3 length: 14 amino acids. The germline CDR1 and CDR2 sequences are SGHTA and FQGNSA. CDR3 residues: CASSPGQGISPLHF. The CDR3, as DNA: TGTGCCAGCAGCCCAGGACAGGGGATATCACCCCTCCACTTT.

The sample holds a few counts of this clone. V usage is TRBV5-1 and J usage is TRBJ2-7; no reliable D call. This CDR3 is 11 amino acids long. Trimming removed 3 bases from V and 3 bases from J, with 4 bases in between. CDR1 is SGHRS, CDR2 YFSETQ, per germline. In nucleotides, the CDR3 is TGCGCCAGCAGCTCTAACTACGAGCAGTACTTC. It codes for CASSSNYEQYF.

CDR3 in DNA: TGTGCCAGCAGTTCGCAGACTCCCTTCAGCTCTAGCGGACGACCCCTCGTATCCTACGAGCAGTACTTC. Translated: CASSSQTPFSSSGRPLVSYEQYF. V gene TRBV27 combines with J gene TRBJ2-7; the match to TRBD2 covers 7 bases. The CDR3 loop spans 23 amino acids. Germline V CDR1 and CDR2: MNHEY, SMNVEV (reference sequence). With 4 bases clipped from V and 1 base from J, the junction kept 31 bases outside the gene matches.

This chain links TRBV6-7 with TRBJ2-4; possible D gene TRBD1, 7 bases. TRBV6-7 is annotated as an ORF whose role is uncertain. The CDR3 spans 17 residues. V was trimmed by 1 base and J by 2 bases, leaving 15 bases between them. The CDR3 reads CASSYFGRGESKNIQYF. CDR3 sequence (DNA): TGTGCCAGCAGTTACTTCGGCAGGGGGGAATCCAAAAACATTCAGTACTTC.

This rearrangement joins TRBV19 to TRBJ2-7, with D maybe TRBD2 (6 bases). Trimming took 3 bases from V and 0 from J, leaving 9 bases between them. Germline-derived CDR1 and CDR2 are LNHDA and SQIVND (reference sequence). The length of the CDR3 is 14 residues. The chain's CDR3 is CASSIGGSSYEQYF. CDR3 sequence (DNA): TGTGCCAGTAGTATTGGGGGGTCCTCCTACGAGCAGTACTTC.

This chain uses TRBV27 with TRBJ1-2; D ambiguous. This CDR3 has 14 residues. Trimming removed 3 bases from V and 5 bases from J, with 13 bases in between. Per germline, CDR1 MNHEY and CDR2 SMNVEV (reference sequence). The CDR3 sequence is CASSLGGGRYGYTF. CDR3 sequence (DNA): TGTGCCAGCAGTTTGGGAGGAGGCAGATATGGCTACACCTTC.

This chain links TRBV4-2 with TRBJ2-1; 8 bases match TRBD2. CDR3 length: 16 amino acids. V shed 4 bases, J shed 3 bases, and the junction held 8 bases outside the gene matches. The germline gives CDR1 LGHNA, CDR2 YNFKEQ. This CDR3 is CASSLSGTSGYNEQFF. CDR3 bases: TGTGCCAGCAGCCTAAGCGGCACTAGCGGCTACAATGAGCAGTTCTTC.

The CDR3 loop reads CASSTDRGETQYF. CDR3 DNA: TGTGCCAGCAGCACAGACAGGGGAGAGACCCAGTACTTC. The rearrangement links TRBV11-2 to TRBJ2-5; TRBD1 matches 8 bases. V lost 5 bases, J lost 4 bases, and 3 bases stayed unmatched. From germline, CDR1 is SGHAT and CDR2 FQNNGV. The CDR3 has 13 residues.

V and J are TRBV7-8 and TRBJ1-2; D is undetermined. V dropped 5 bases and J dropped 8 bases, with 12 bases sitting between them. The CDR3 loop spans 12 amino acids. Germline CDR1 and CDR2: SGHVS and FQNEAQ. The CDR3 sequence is CASSPPDRGYTF. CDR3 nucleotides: TGTGCCAGCAGCCCCCCCGATCGGGGCTACACCTTC.

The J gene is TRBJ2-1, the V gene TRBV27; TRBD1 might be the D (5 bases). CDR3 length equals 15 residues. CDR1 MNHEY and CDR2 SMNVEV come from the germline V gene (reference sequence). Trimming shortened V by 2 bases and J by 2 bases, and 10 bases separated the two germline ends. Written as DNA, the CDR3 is TGTGCCAGCAGTTTACCAGGGATACCCTACAATGAGCAGTTCTTC. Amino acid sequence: CASSLPGIPYNEQFF.

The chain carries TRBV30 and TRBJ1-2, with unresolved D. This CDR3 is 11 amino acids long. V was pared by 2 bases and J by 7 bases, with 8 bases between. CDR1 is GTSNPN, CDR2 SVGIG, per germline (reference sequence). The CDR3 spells CAWSPLAGYTF. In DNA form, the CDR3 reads TGTGCCTGGAGTCCCCTGGCTGGCTACACCTTC.

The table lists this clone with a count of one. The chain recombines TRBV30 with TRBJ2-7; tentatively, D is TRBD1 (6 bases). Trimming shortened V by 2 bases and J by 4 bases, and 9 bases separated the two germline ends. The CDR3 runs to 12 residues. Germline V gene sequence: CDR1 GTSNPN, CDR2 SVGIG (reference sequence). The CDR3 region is CAWSFDRYEQYF. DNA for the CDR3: TGTGCCTGGAGTTTCGACAGGTACGAGCAGTACTTC.

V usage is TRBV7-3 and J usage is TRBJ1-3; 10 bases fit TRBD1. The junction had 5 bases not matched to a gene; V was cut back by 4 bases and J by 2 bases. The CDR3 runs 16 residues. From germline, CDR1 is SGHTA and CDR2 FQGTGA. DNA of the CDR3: TGTGCCAGCAGCTCGCAGACAGGGGGCCCTGGAAACACCATATATTTT. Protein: CASSSQTGGPGNTIYF.

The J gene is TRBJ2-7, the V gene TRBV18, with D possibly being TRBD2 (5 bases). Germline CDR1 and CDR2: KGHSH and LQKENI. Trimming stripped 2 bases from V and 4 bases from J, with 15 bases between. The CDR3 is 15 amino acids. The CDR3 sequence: CASSPSGVVGYEQYF. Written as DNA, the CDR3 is TGTGCCAGCTCACCATCCGGGGTTGTTGGTTACGAGCAGTACTTC. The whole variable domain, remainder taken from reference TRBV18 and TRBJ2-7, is NAGVMQNPRHLVRRRGQEARLRCSPMKGHSHVYWYRQLPEEGLKFMVYLQKENIIDESGMPKERFSAEFPKEGPSILRIQQVVRGDSAAYFCASSPSGVVGYEQYFGPGTRLTVT.

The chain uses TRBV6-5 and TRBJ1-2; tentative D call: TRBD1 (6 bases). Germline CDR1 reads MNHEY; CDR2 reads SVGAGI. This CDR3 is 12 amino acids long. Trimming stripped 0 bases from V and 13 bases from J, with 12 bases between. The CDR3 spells CASSYSTGTLTF. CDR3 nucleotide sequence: TGTGCCAGCAGTTACTCCACAGGGACGCTCACCTTC.

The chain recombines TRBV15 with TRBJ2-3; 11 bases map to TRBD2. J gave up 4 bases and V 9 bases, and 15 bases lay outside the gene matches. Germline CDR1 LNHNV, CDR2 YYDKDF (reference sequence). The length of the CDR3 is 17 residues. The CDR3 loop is CATTARKIAGGADTQYF. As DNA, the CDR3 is TGTGCCACTACGGCCAGGAAAATAGCGGGAGGGGCAGATACGCAGTATTTT.

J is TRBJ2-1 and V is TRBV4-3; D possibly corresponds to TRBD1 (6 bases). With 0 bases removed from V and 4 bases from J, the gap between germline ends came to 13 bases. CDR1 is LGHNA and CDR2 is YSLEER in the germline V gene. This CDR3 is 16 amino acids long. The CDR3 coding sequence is TGCGCCAGCAGCCAAGACCAGGGGTTGGGATACAATGAGCAGTTCTTC. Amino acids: CASSQDQGLGYNEQFF.

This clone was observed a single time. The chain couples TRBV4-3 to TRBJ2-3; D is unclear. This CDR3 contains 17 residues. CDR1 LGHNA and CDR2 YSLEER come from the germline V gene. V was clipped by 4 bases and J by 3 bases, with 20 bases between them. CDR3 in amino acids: CASSPKILAVRTDTQYF. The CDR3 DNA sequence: TGCGCCAGCAGCCCGAAGATACTCGCGGTTCGGACAGATACGCAGTATTTT.

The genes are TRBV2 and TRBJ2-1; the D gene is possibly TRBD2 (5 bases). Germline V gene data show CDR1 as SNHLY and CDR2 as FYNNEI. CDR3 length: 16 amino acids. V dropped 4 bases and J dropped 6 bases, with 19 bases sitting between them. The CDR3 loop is CASSVPGVKLLNEQFF. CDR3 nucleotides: TGTGCCAGCAGTGTCCCCGGGGTAAAACTACTCAATGAGCAGTTCTTC.

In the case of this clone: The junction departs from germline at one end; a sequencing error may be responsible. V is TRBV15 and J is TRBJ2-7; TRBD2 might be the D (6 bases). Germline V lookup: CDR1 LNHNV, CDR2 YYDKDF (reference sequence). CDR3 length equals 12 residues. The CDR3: CATSLATGERYF. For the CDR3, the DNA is TGTGCCACCAGCCTTGCAACGGGAGAGCGGTACTTC.

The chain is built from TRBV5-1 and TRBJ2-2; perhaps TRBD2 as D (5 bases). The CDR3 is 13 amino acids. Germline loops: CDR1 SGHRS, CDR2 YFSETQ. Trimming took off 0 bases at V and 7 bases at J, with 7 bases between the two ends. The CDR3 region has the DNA TGCGCCAGCAGCTTGGTAGGAGGCGGGGAGCTGTTTTTT. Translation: CASSLVGGGELFF.

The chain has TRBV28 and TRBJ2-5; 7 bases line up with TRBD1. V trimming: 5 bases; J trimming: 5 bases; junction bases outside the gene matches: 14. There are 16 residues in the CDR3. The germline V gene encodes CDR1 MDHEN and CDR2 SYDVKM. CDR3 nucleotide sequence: TGTGCCAGCAGTCCACATAGGGGGCCCGGCCAGGAGACCCAGTACTTC. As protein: CASSPHRGPGQETQYF.